One sample yielded the 23 T cell receptor beta chains listed below, sequenced in a study of blood T cell repertoires in COVID-19. Measured with immunoSEQ multiplex PCR; TCRdb has only the in-frame clones, and not every one. The table has about 60,000 clones, roughly 72% seen once. Sequenced sample: peripheral blood. The source of these receptors is a woman aged 65 to 85 with COVID-19, enrolled during active disease.

This clone was recorded only once. This chain links TRBV7-2 with TRBJ2-1, with 9 bases aligning to TRBD2. V trimming: 8 bases; J trimming: 3 bases; junction bases outside the gene matches: 2. The CDR3 spans 13 residues. Per germline, CDR1 SGHTA and CDR2 FQGNSA. Here the CDR3 reads CASGTSSYNEQFF. CDR3 sequence (DNA): TGTGCCAGCGGGACTAGCAGCTACAATGAGCAGTTCTTC.

At least ten counts were recorded for this clone. This chain uses TRBV6-5 with TRBJ2-1, with 9 bases matching TRBD2. V was clipped by 7 bases and J by 11 bases; unmatched bases: 9. Germline CDR1 and CDR2: MNHEY and SVGAGI. This CDR3 has 13 amino acids. In DNA, the CDR3 is TGTGCCAGCACCACTGTCCTAGCGGGGCAGCAGTTCTTC. As protein: CASTTVLAGQQFF.

Only a few counts were recorded for this clone. The V and J genes are TRBV29-1 and TRBJ2-7, with 9 nucleotides matching TRBD1. The CDR3 has 13 residues. Trimming at V came to 6 bases and at J to 7 bases, leaving 10 bases not matched to a gene. Germline CDR1 SQVTM, CDR2 ANQGSEA. The CDR3 region has the DNA TGCAGCGTCTCGGACAGGGGATTGCGGGAGCAGTACTTC. It specifies CSVSDRGLREQYF.

The table lists this clone with a count of one. The CDR3 loop reads CASSPTTSGGAGLTDTQYF. CDR3 nucleotides: TGTGCCAGCTCACCAACGACTAGCGGGGGGGCCGGACTCACAGATACGCAGTATTTT. The chain has TRBV18 and TRBJ2-3; 14 bases fit TRBD2. The CDR3 consists of 19 residues. V lost 2 bases, J lost 2 bases, and 9 bases stayed unmatched. Germline V gives CDR1 KGHSH, CDR2 LQKENI.

The chain uses TRBV19 and TRBJ1-1; 11 nucleotides line up with TRBD1. The CDR3 totals 15 residues. The V gene end was trimmed by 2 bases and the J gene end by 5 bases; junction bases not matched to a gene: 4. Per the germline V gene, CDR1 is LNHDA and CDR2 is SQIVND (reference sequence). DNA of the CDR3: TGTGCCAGTAGTATATCGGGACAGGGGGGGACTGAAGCTTTCTTT. Amino acid sequence: CASSISGQGGTEAFF.

This chain uses TRBV4-1 with TRBJ2-5, with TRBD2 matching 7 bases. The germline gives CDR1 MGHRA, CDR2 YSYEKL. With 4 bases clipped from V and 0 bases from J, the junction kept 5 bases outside the gene matches. This CDR3 spans 15 amino acids. The CDR3 sequence: CASSLLLAYQETQYF. CDR3 nucleotide sequence: TGCGCCAGCAGCCTTTTACTAGCGTACCAAGAGACCCAGTACTTC.

The V and J genes are TRBV27 and TRBJ2-7; tentatively, D is TRBD1 (6 bases). The germline V and J ends were trimmed by 7 bases and 1 base, with 17 bases remaining between them. Germline V gives CDR1 MNHEY, CDR2 SMNVEV (reference sequence). The CDR3 totals 15 residues. DNA of the CDR3: TGTGCCAGCACTACGGGACGCAGGGGTTCCTACGAGCAGTACTTC. Its translation: CASTTGRRGSYEQYF.

The chain has TRBV5-1 and TRBJ2-1; 8 nucleotides align to TRBD2. Germline CDR1 SGHRS, CDR2 YFSETQ. The V segment lost 0 bases and the J segment 13 bases; nucleotides outside the gene matches: 12. There are 15 residues in the CDR3. The CDR3 spells CASSLVGLAYEGQFF. CDR3 bases: TGCGCCAGCAGCTTGGTCGGACTAGCATACGAGGGTCAGTTCTTC.

The rearrangement links TRBV5-6 to TRBJ2-5, with a tentative D call TRBD2 (7 bases). The CDR3 covers 15 residues. In germline, CDR1 is SGHDT, CDR2 YYEEEE. V was shortened by 0 bases and J by 3 bases, with 12 bases between the two germline ends. CDR3 amino acids: CASSLAGGAEETQYF. The CDR3, as DNA: TGTGCCAGCAGCTTGGCGGGGGGCGCCGAAGAGACCCAGTACTTC.

The chain employs TRBV5-5 and TRBJ1-1, with D possibly TRBD1 on 6 matching bases. Germline CDR1 SGHKS, CDR2 YYEKEE (reference sequence). Trimming removed 3 bases at V and 5 bases at J, with 11 bases between. The CDR3 loop spans 13 amino acids. Here the CDR3 DNA reads TGTGCCAGCAGCTCGGACAGCCGGACTGAAGCTTTCTTT. Translated, it gives CASSSDSRTEAFF.

This chain links TRBV29-1 with TRBJ2-5; no definite D call. This CDR3 has 14 residues. V gave up 7 bases and J gave up 1 base, with 16 bases separating them. Germline CDR1 reads SQVTM; CDR2 reads ANQGSEA. The CDR3 is CSAASTSIQETQYF. CDR3 sequence (DNA): TGCAGCGCCGCGAGTACGTCCATCCAAGAGACCCAGTACTTC.

J is TRBJ2-7 and V is TRBV4-3, with TRBD1 as a possible D gene (5 bases). The CDR3 length is 15 residues. Trimming left V 0 bases short and J 3 bases short, with 12 bases between. CDR1 is LGHNA and CDR2 is YSLEER in the germline V gene. CDR3 nucleotide sequence: TGCGCCAGCAGCCAAGAAACCAGGGCTGACTACGAGCAGTACTTC. Its translation is CASSQETRADYEQYF.

The chain recombines TRBV4-2 with TRBJ2-3, with 10 bases aligning to TRBD2. This CDR3 has 16 amino acids. V gave up 0 bases and J gave up 4 bases; unmatched junction bases: 4. Per germline, CDR1 LGHNA and CDR2 YNFKEQ. The CDR3 DNA follows: TGTGCCAGCAGCCAAGAGGCTAGCGGGAGTGCAGATACGCAGTATTTT. Amino acids: CASSQEASGSADTQYF.

The rearrangement uses TRBV12-3 or TRBV12-4 and TRBJ1-1; the D is unclear. The CDR3 loop spans 11 amino acids. Deletions cut 6 bases from V and 1 base from J, with 3 bases between. CDR3 sequence: CASSRNTEAFF. CDR3 in DNA: TGTGCCAGCAGCCGGAACACTGAAGCTTTCTTT.

The genes are TRBV11-3 and TRBJ2-7; 9 bases match TRBD1. The CDR3 loop spans 14 amino acids. Germline-derived CDR1 and CDR2 are SGHNT and YENEEA. V was clipped by 5 bases and J by 2 bases; unmatched bases: 4. Here the CDR3 DNA reads TGTGCCAGCAGCACCCGGACAGGGGCCTACGAGCAGTACGTC. Encoded protein: CASSTRTGAYEQYV.

This clone was counted a few times. V and J are TRBV4-2 and TRBJ1-1, with 8 bases matching TRBD1. CDR1 is LGHNA and CDR2 is YNFKEQ in the germline V gene. Germline trimming cut 4 bases from V and 4 bases from J; bases unmatched to any gene: 8. This CDR3 is built from 15 residues. The CDR3 reads CASSLSGGGGTEAFF. CDR3 nucleotide sequence: TGTGCCAGCAGCCTCTCAGGGGGCGGGGGCACTGAAGCTTTCTTT.

The rearrangement uses TRBV2 and TRBJ1-5, with a possible D match to TRBD1 (6 bases). The CDR3 contains 14 residues. The V gene lost 5 bases and the J gene lost 3 bases, with 11 bases spanning the gap. Germline V gives CDR1 SNHLY, CDR2 FYNNEI. The CDR3 sequence: CASSLGQINQPQHF. The CDR3 region has the DNA TGTGCCAGCAGTCTTGGACAGATCAATCAGCCCCAGCATTTT.

The DNA for the CDR3 is TGTGCCAGCAGCCCTCGGACAGGGATCTATGGCTACACCTTC. Translation gives CASSPRTGIYGYTF. The J gene is TRBJ1-2, the V gene TRBV4-2; TRBD1 matches at 8 bases. The ends lost 4 bases at V and 4 bases at J; junction bases unmatched: 5. There are 14 residues in the CDR3. From germline, CDR1 is LGHNA and CDR2 YNFKEQ.

The chain joins TRBV19 to TRBJ1-2; 9 bases match TRBD1. The germline V gene encodes CDR1 LNHDA and CDR2 SQIVND (reference sequence). The V and J ends lost 5 bases and 2 bases, in that order; junction bases with no gene match: 3. CDR3 length: 14 residues. CDR3 sequence (DNA): TGTGCCAGTAGTGTGGGACAGGGCAACTATGGCTACACCTTC. Its translation is CASSVGQGNYGYTF. Full variable domain (outside the CDR3, taken from reference TRBV19 and TRBJ1-2): DGGITQSPKYLFRKEGQNVTLSCEQNLNHDAMYWYRQDPGQGLRLIYYSQIVNDFQKGDIAEGYSVSREKKESFPLTVTSAQKNPTAFYLCASSVGQGNYGYTFGSGTRLTVV.

This clone was found a few times. This chain links TRBV19 with TRBJ1-3, with a possible D match to TRBD1 (5 bases). The CDR3 consists of 14 residues. CDR1 LNHDA and CDR2 SQIVND come from the germline V gene (reference sequence). V lost 5 bases and J lost 0, with 8 bases in between. CDR3 nucleotides: TGTGCCAGTAGTCAGGGTTCCTCTGGAAACACCATATATTTT. Translating gives CASSQGSSGNTIYF.

The chain has TRBV6-5 and TRBJ2-5, with D unresolved. The V gene lost 6 bases and the J gene lost 0 bases, with 8 bases spanning the gap. Germline V gene lookup returns CDR1 MNHEY and CDR2 SVGAGI. The CDR3 sequence is 13 residues long. CDR3 in amino acids: CASRPGYQETQYF. Here the CDR3 DNA reads TGTGCCAGCAGGCCGGGTTACCAAGAGACCCAGTACTTC.

This chain links TRBV7-6 with TRBJ1-4, with D maybe TRBD1 (5 bases). V was shortened by 5 bases and J by 14 bases, with 18 bases between the two germline ends. Germline V CDR1 and CDR2: SGHVS, FNYEAQ. The CDR3 contains 13 residues. DNA for the CDR3: TGTGCCAGCAGCCCCCTCGGCGGCCGGGGGCTGTTTTTT. Protein: CASSPLGGRGLFF.

The chain combines TRBV20-1 with TRBJ1-2; D gene uncertain. This CDR3 has 15 amino acids. V dropped 3 bases and J dropped 5 bases, with 19 bases sitting between them. Germline V CDR1 and CDR2: DFQATT, SNEGSKA (reference sequence). This CDR3 reads CSASGQSGIGYGYTF. CDR3 sequence (DNA): TGCAGTGCTAGTGGCCAGAGCGGGATCGGGTATGGCTACACCTTC.